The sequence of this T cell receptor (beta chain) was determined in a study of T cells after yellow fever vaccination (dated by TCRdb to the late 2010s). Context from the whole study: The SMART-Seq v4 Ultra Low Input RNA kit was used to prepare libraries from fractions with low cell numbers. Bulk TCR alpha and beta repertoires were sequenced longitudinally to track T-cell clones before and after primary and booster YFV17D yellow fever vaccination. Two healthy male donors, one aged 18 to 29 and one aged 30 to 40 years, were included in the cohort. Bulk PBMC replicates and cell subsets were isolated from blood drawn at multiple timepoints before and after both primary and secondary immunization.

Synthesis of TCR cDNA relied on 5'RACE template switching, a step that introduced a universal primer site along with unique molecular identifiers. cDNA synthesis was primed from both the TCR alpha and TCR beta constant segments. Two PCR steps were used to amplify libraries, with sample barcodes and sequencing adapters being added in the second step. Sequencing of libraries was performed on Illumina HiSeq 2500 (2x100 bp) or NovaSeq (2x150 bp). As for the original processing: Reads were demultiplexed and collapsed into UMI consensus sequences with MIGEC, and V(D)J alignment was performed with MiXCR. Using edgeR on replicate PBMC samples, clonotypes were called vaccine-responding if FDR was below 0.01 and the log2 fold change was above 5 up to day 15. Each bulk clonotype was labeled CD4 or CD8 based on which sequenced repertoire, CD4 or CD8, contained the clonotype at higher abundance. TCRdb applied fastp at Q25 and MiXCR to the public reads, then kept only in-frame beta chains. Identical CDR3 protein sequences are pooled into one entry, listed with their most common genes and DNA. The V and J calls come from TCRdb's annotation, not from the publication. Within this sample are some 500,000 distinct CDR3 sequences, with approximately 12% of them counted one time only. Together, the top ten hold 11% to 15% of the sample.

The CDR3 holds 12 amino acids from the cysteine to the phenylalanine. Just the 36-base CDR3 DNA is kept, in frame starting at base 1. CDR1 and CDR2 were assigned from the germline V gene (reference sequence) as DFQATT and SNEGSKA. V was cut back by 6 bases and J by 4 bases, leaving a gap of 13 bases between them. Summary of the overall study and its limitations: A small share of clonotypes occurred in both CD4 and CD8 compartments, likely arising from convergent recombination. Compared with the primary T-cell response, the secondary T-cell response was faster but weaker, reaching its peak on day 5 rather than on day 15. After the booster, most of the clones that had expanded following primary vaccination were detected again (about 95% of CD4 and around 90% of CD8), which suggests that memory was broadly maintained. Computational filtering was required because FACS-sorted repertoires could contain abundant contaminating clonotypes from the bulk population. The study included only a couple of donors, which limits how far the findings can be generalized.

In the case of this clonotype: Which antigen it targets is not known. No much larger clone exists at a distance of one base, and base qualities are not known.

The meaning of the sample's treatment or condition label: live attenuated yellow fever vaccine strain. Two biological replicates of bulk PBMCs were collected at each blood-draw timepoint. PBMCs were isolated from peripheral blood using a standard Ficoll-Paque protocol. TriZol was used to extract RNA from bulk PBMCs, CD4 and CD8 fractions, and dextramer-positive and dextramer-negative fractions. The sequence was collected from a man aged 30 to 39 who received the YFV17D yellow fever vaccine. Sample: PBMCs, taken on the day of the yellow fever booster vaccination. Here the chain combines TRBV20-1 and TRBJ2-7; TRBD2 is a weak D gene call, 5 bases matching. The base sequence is TGCAGTGCACGAGACTGGACTTACGAGCAGTACTTC. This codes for CSARDWTYEQYF.